Listed below are T cell receptor beta chains from one sample, sequenced in a study of blood T cell repertoires in COVID-19. TCRdb keeps only in-frame clones here, not all; method: immunoSEQ multiplex PCR. Of some 110,000 clones listed, roughly 83% were seen once; the top ten hold approximately 5%. Sequenced sample: peripheral blood. The receptors shown here come from a human donor in a cohort sampled during active COVID-19. Both conserved end residues are part of each CDR3. The order of the fields is V gene, D gene, J gene, CDR3 length, clone size, CDR3 DNA, CDR3 protein. A D gene is named only where the DNA matches it firmly. The size of a clone is reported for some rows only, either as once, few or many, or as a class for expanded clones.

V gene: TRBV11-2; D gene: TRBD2; J gene: TRBJ2-5; CDR3 length: 16; clone size: -; CDR3 DNA: TGTGCCAGCAGCTTCTCACGGGAGGGCCTAGGGGGGACCCAGTACTTC; CDR3 protein: CASSFSREGLGGTQYF
V gene: TRBV20-1; D gene: -; J gene: TRBJ2-3; CDR3 length: 11; clone size: once; CDR3 DNA: TGCAGTGCCAAAAGCGCAGATACGCAGTATTTT; CDR3 protein: CSAKSADTQYF
V gene: TRBV6-5; D gene: -; J gene: TRBJ2-3; CDR3 length: 15; clone size: -; CDR3 DNA: TGTGCCAGCAGGGAGGGACAGCCTAGCACAGATACGCAGTATTTT; CDR3 protein: CASREGQPSTDTQYF
V gene: TRBV19; D gene: TRBD1; J gene: TRBJ2-2; CDR3 length: 17; clone size: -; CDR3 DNA: TGTGCCAGTCGCTTAACAGGGGCCCCAGCGAACACCGGGGAGCTGTTTTTT; CDR3 protein: CASRLTGAPANTGELFF
V gene: TRBV10-1; D gene: TRBD2; J gene: TRBJ2-1; CDR3 length: 16; clone size: once; CDR3 DNA: TGCGCCAGCAGTCTCATGACTAGCGGCTCCTACAATGAGCAGTTCTTC; CDR3 protein: CASSLMTSGSYNEQFF
V gene: TRBV4-1; D gene: -; J gene: TRBJ2-7; CDR3 length: 15; clone size: -; CDR3 DNA: TGCGCCAGCAGCCCACGCCCGGCAGGGGCCTACGAGCAGTACTTC; CDR3 protein: CASSPRPAGAYEQYF
V gene: TRBV7-9; D gene: -; J gene: TRBJ2-5; CDR3 length: 15; clone size: -; CDR3 DNA: TGTGCCAGCAGCTTAAGTGCGGGACAGCAAGAGACCCAGTACTTC; CDR3 protein: CASSLSAGQQETQYF
V gene: TRBV1; D gene: -; J gene: TRBJ2-2; CDR3 length: 20; clone size: -; CDR3 DNA: TGCACCAGCAGCCAAGATCCCCCTAGTATTCCGCACCGAGTCACCGGGGAGCTGTTTTTT; CDR3 protein: CTSSQDPPSIPHRVTGELFF
V gene: TRBV11-2; D gene: -; J gene: TRBJ1-3; CDR3 length: 14; clone size: -; CDR3 DNA: TGTGCCAGCACCCCCCGTATCTCTGGAAACACCATATATTTT; CDR3 protein: CASTPRISGNTIYF
V gene: TRBV5-6; D gene: TRBD1; J gene: TRBJ2-5; CDR3 length: 15; clone size: -; CDR3 DNA: TGTGCCAGCAGCCAGACAGGGGTCCGGAAAGAGACCCAGTACTTC; CDR3 protein: CASSQTGVRKETQYF
V gene: TRBV11-3; D gene: -; J gene: TRBJ2-3; CDR3 length: 15; clone size: -; CDR3 DNA: TGTGCCAGCAGCTTGCGGGAAGACCGCACAGATACGCAGTATTTT; CDR3 protein: CASSLREDRTDTQYF
V gene: TRBV19; D gene: TRBD1; J gene: TRBJ2-3; CDR3 length: 15; clone size: -; CDR3 DNA: TGTGCCAGTAGTCGGACAGGGACCTCCGGGGATACGCAGTATTTT; CDR3 protein: CASSRTGTSGDTQYF
V gene: TRBV5-6; D gene: -; J gene: TRBJ1-6; CDR3 length: 12; clone size: -; CDR3 DNA: TGTGCCAGCAGCCAAATTAATTCACCCCTCCACTTT; CDR3 protein: CASSQINSPLHF
V gene: TRBV28; D gene: TRBD1; J gene: TRBJ1-5; CDR3 length: 15; clone size: -; CDR3 DNA: TGTGCCAGCATCCAAAGGGACAGGCCCTCATCGGCCCAGCATTTT; CDR3 protein: CASIQRDRPSSAQHF
V gene: TRBV29-1; D gene: TRBD1; J gene: TRBJ1-6; CDR3 length: 13; clone size: -; CDR3 DNA: TGCAGCGCCGGGACAGGGGTAAATTCACCCCTCCACTTT; CDR3 protein: CSAGTGVNSPLHF
V gene: TRBV29-1; D gene: -; J gene: TRBJ2-1; CDR3 length: 15; clone size: -; CDR3 DNA: TGCAGCGTAGACTCGGGGACACTATCCTACAATGAGCAGTTCTTC; CDR3 protein: CSVDSGTLSYNEQFF
V gene: TRBV20-1; D gene: -; J gene: TRBJ2-3; CDR3 length: 11; clone size: -; CDR3 DNA: TGCAGTGCTAGGCGAGTGGATACGCAGTATTTT; CDR3 protein: CSARRVDTQYF
V gene: TRBV4-1; D gene: TRBD2; J gene: TRBJ2-2; CDR3 length: 18; clone size: -; CDR3 DNA: TGCGCCAGCAGCCAAGATCGGTCTAGCGGGAGACACACCGGGGAGCTGTTTTTT; CDR3 protein: CASSQDRSSGRHTGELFF
V gene: TRBV7-9; D gene: -; J gene: TRBJ1-2; CDR3 length: 12; clone size: -; CDR3 DNA: TGTGCCAGCAGCTTAAGTACGGGGGGCTACACCTTC; CDR3 protein: CASSLSTGGYTF
V gene: TRBV12-5; D gene: TRBD2; J gene: TRBJ2-7; CDR3 length: 21; clone size: -; CDR3 DNA: TGTGCTAGTGGTTTGGTAAGGTTTGGTTGGGCCGTTTCGCGGGAGGGCGACGAGCAGTACTTC; CDR3 protein: CASGLVRFGWAVSREGDEQYF
V gene: TRBV3-1/TRBV3-2; D gene: -; J gene: TRBJ1-2; CDR3 length: 14; clone size: -; CDR3 DNA: TGTGCCAGCAGCCACCCGGACAGCACTTATGGCTACACCTTC; CDR3 protein: CASSHPDSTYGYTF
V gene: TRBV5-1; D gene: TRBD1; J gene: TRBJ1-2; CDR3 length: 15; clone size: -; CDR3 DNA: TGCGCCAGCAGCTCTGGGGGACAGGGACACTATGGCTACACCTTC; CDR3 protein: CASSSGGQGHYGYTF
V gene: TRBV28; D gene: -; J gene: TRBJ1-4; CDR3 length: 12; clone size: -; CDR3 DNA: TGTGCCAGCGGGACTGAGAATGAAAAACTGTTTTTT; CDR3 protein: CASGTENEKLFF
V gene: TRBV7-2; D gene: TRBD2; J gene: TRBJ2-7; CDR3 length: 17; clone size: -; CDR3 DNA: TGTGCCAGCAGCACACAGCCGACTAGCGGGGCCTCCTACGAGCAGTACTTC; CDR3 protein: CASSTQPTSGASYEQYF
V gene: TRBV6-5; D gene: TRBD1; J gene: TRBJ2-5; CDR3 length: 14; clone size: -; CDR3 DNA: TGTGCCAGCATATGGGACAGGGGGCGAGAGACCCAGTACTTC; CDR3 protein: CASIWDRGRETQYF
V gene: TRBV30; D gene: -; J gene: TRBJ2-5; CDR3 length: 16; clone size: once; CDR3 DNA: TGTGCCTGGAGTGTTACGAGGACCAGGACACAAGAGACCCAGTACTTC; CDR3 protein: CAWSVTRTRTQETQYF
V gene: TRBV5-4; D gene: TRBD1; J gene: TRBJ1-6; CDR3 length: 15; clone size: -; CDR3 DNA: TGTGCCAGCAGCGTCGACAGGGATAGTTATTCACCCCTCCACTTT; CDR3 protein: CASSVDRDSYSPLHF
V gene: TRBV6-5; D gene: -; J gene: TRBJ1-1; CDR3 length: 14; clone size: -; CDR3 DNA: TGTGCCAGCAGTTACTCCCGGGAGGGGACTGAAGCTTTCTTT; CDR3 protein: CASSYSREGTEAFF
V gene: TRBV2; D gene: -; J gene: TRBJ2-2; CDR3 length: 16; clone size: -; CDR3 DNA: TGTGCCAGCGACCGGGTTGGACGGGGGAACACCGGGGAGCTGTTTTTT; CDR3 protein: CASDRVGRGNTGELFF
V gene: TRBV11-3; D gene: -; J gene: TRBJ1-1; CDR3 length: 12; clone size: once; CDR3 DNA: TGTGCCAGCAGCCAGGGGTTCACTGAAGCTTTCTTT; CDR3 protein: CASSQGFTEAFF
V gene: TRBV6-5; D gene: -; J gene: TRBJ1-1; CDR3 length: 14; clone size: -; CDR3 DNA: TGTGCCAGCTCTTCTGGACACCCGAACACTGAAGCTTTCTTT; CDR3 protein: CASSSGHPNTEAFF
V gene: TRBV14; D gene: -; J gene: TRBJ1-2; CDR3 length: 14; clone size: -; CDR3 DNA: TGTGCCAGCAGCCCAAGGAGGTTCAACTATGGCTACACCTTC; CDR3 protein: CASSPRRFNYGYTF
V gene: TRBV15; D gene: -; J gene: TRBJ1-4; CDR3 length: 15; clone size: -; CDR3 DNA: TGTGCCACCGGGGATTACAGGGCGCCGGATGAAAAACTGTTTTTT; CDR3 protein: CATGDYRAPDEKLFF
V gene: TRBV27; D gene: TRBD1; J gene: TRBJ2-7; CDR3 length: 16; clone size: -; CDR3 DNA: TGTGCCAGCAGCCCCTCCACAGGGGAGCAAGACTACGAGCAGTACTTC; CDR3 protein: CASSPSTGEQDYEQYF
V gene: TRBV7-3; D gene: -; J gene: TRBJ2-3; CDR3 length: 16; clone size: -; CDR3 DNA: TGTGCCAGCAGCTTAACTGGGGTTAGCGGTACAGATACGCAGTATTTT; CDR3 protein: CASSLTGVSGTDTQYF
V gene: TRBV3-1/TRBV3-2; D gene: TRBD2; J gene: TRBJ2-4; CDR3 length: 15; clone size: -; CDR3 DNA: TGTGCCAGCAGCCAAGGGACTAGCGGGCGTGACATTCAGTACTTC; CDR3 protein: CASSQGTSGRDIQYF
V gene: TRBV5-1; D gene: -; J gene: TRBJ2-5; CDR3 length: 14; clone size: -; CDR3 DNA: TGCGCCAGCAGCTCGACCAGGCCATCGGAGACCCAGTACTTC; CDR3 protein: CASSSTRPSETQYF
V gene: TRBV10-3; D gene: TRBD1; J gene: TRBJ2-1; CDR3 length: 16; clone size: -; CDR3 DNA: TGTGCCATCAGTCAGGGACAGGGGAATTCCTACAATGAGCAGTTCTTC; CDR3 protein: CAISQGQGNSYNEQFF
V gene: TRBV21-1; D gene: -; J gene: TRBJ2-7; CDR3 length: 13; clone size: few; CDR3 DNA: TGTGCCAGCAGCAAAGGGGGACAGGGGAACCCGTACTTC; CDR3 protein: CASSKGGQGNPYF
V gene: TRBV4-1; D gene: TRBD2; J gene: TRBJ2-1; CDR3 length: 14; clone size: once; CDR3 DNA: TGCGCCAGCAGCCCGGGACTAGCGGGAGTTGAGCAGTTCTTC; CDR3 protein: CASSPGLAGVEQFF
V gene: TRBV6-5; D gene: -; J gene: TRBJ2-1; CDR3 length: 15; clone size: -; CDR3 DNA: TGTGCCAGCCGAGGGGTCAGCAAAGGGGGCAATGAGCAGTTCTTC; CDR3 protein: CASRGVSKGGNEQFF